This T cell receptor beta chain was identified in a study of regulatory T cells in long-lasting Graves disease. Study background: Newly diagnosed Graves' patients had under 3 months of antithyroid drugs. Overall study findings and caveats: New patients shared more than 950 public clonotypes, and persistent patients shared more, with about 2,700.

This clonotype occurred many times. Its antigen is not identified. Germline V gene lookup returns CDR1 MGHRA and CDR2 YSYEKL. Trimming at V came to 0 bases and at J to 6 bases, leaving 5 bases not matched to a gene. This CDR3 contains 16 residues. Arm-PCR of CDR3 regions with iRepertoire HTBI primers generated TCR beta libraries. Each CDR3 protein is one row after TCRdb ran MiXCR on the multiplex PCR reads. The sample contains approximately 270,000 distinct CDR3 sequences, around 18% of which appear only once. Time point meaning: newly diagnosed GD, antithyroid drugs for less than 3 months. PBMCs were the source of the RNA used for TCR sequencing. These data were also filed under a second study, of T cells in Graves' hyperthyroidism and ophthalmopathy. That work adds: Subjects aged 18 to 65 presented with newly diagnosed hyperthyroidism of less than 2 months' duration.

The material was peripheral blood mononuclear cells (PBMCs), obtained at new diagnosis, from a patient treated with antithyroid drugs. The chain has TRBV4-1 and TRBJ1-4; 9 bases fit TRBD1. This receptor was taken from a woman between 25 and 40 years old with Graves disease. This CDR3 reads CASSQEGGQGYEKLFF. In DNA, the CDR3 is TGCGCCAGCAGCCAAGAGGGGGGACAGGGCTATGAAAAACTGTTTTTT.